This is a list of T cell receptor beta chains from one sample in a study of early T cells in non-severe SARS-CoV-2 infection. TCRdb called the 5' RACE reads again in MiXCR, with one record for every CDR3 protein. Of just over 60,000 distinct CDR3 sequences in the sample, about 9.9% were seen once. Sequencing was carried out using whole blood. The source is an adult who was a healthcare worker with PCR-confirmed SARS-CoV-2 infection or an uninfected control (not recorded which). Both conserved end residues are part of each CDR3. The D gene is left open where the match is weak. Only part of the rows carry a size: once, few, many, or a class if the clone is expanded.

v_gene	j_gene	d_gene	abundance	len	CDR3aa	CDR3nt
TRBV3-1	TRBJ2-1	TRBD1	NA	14	CASSQGDRADEQFF	TGTGCCAGCAGCCAAGGGGACAGGGCTGATGAGCAGTTCTTC
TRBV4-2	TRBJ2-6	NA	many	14	CASRGGSGANVLTF	TGTGCCAGCCGAGGGGGCTCTGGGGCCAACGTCCTGACTTTC
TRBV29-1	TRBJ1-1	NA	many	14	CSVARGGGNTEAFF	TGCAGCGTTGCCCGGGGAGGGGGGAACACTGAAGCTTTCTTT
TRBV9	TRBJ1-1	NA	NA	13	CASSVQVATEAFF	TGTGCCAGCAGCGTACAGGTGGCCACTGAAGCTTTCTTT
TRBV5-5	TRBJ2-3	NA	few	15	CASSPPGSGTDTQYF	TGTGCCAGCAGCCCCCCGGGTAGCGGCACAGATACGCAGTATTTT
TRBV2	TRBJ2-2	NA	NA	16	CASSEARGPNTGELFF	TGTGCCAGCAGTGAAGCTCGGGGGCCTAACACCGGGGAGCTGTTTTTT
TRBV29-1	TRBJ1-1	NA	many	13	CSVCQGPNTEAFF	TGCAGCGTTTGCCAGGGCCCAAACACTGAAGCTTTCTTT
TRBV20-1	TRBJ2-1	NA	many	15	CSAGDPLISYNEQFF	TGCAGTGCGGGGGACCCACTCATCTCCTACAATGAGCAGTTCTTC
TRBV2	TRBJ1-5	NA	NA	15	CASSEKQLINQPQHF	TGTGCCAGCAGTGAGAAACAGCTTATTAATCAGCCCCAGCATTTT
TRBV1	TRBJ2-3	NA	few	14	CTSSHKSGTDTQYF	TGCACCAGCAGCCATAAATCCGGGACAGATACGCAGTATTTT
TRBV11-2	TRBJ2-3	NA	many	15	CASSKPLASTDTQYF	TGTGCCAGCAGTAAACCTCTAGCGAGCACAGATACGCAGTATTTT
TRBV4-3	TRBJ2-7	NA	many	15	CASSQEPGYSYEQYF	TGCGCCAGCAGCCAAGAGCCAGGGTACTCCTACGAGCAGTACTTC
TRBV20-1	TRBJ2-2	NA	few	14	CSARDSRITGELFF	TGCAGTGCTAGAGATAGCAGGATAACCGGGGAGCTGTTTTTT
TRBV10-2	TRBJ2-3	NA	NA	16	CASTMNLQGSTDTQYF	TGCGCCAGCACCATGAACCTCCAGGGTTCCACAGATACGCAGTATTTT
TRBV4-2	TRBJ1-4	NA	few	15	CASSQEDADGEKLFF	TGTGCCAGCAGCCAAGAGGACGCGGACGGAGAAAAACTGTTTTTT
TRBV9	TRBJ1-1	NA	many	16	CASSATPDVMNTEAFF	TGTGCCAGCAGCGCAACCCCGGACGTCATGAACACTGAAGCTTTCTTT
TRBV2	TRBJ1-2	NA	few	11	CASRKADGYTF	TGTGCCAGCAGGAAGGCAGATGGCTACACCTTC
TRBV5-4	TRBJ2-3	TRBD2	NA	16	CASSSETGGNADTQYF	TGTGCCAGCAGCTCCGAAACGGGGGGAAACGCAGATACGCAGTATTTT
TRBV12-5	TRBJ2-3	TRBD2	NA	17	CASVPGIAGGNTDTQYF	TGTGCTAGTGTCCCGGGTATAGCGGGGGGCAACACAGATACGCAGTATTTT
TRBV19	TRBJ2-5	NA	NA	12	CASSIGQETQYF	TGTGCCAGTAGTATAGGGCAAGAGACCCAGTACTTC